Listed below are T cell receptor beta chains from one sample, sequenced in a study of T-cell reconstitution after alpha-beta-depleted transplantation in children. TCRdb re-analysed the PCR reads in MiXCR, keeping a single row per CDR3 protein. The table includes about 400,000 distinct CDR3 sequences, about 16% detected once. Sequenced here: PBMCs, mostly from graft donor cells, sampled 360 days after TCRalphabeta/CD19-depleted stem cell transplant. Receptors originate from a boy younger than two who had a stem cell transplant for Wiskott-Aldrich syndrome, so the T cells may come from the graft donor. CDR3s include the opening cysteine and the closing phenylalanine or tryptophan. Fields, in order: D gene, J gene, V gene, clone size, CDR3 protein, CDR3 DNA. The D gene is left open where the match is weak. The size of a clone is reported for some rows only, either as once, few or many, or as a class for expanded clones.

d_call: .
j_call: TRBJ2-1
v_call: TRBV20-1
clone_size: few
cdr3_aa: CSAMEPPWGISSYNEQFF
cdr3_nt: TGCAGTGCTATGGAGCCCCCCTGGGGAATAAGCTCCTACAATGAGCAGTTCTTC

d_call: .
j_call: TRBJ2-2
v_call: TRBV11-3
clone_size: .
cdr3_aa: CASSSGPYTGELFF
cdr3_nt: TGTGCCAGCAGCTCGGGACCGTACACCGGGGAGCTGTTTTTT

d_call: .
j_call: TRBJ2-5
v_call: TRBV11-3
clone_size: few
cdr3_aa: CASSSPGVSQETQYF
cdr3_nt: TGTGCCAGCAGCTCCCCCGGAGTGAGTCAAGAGACCCAGTACTTC

d_call: .
j_call: TRBJ2-4
v_call: TRBV4-1
clone_size: .
cdr3_aa: CASSQVFENSKNIQYF
cdr3_nt: TGCGCCAGCAGCCAAGTGTTCGAAAATTCCAAAAACATTCAGTACTTC

d_call: .
j_call: TRBJ2-2
v_call: TRBV2
clone_size: many
cdr3_aa: CASSGVREGTGELFF
cdr3_nt: TGTGCCAGCAGTGGTGTCAGGGAAGGCACCGGGGAGCTGTTTTTT

d_call: .
j_call: TRBJ2-2
v_call: TRBV6-5
clone_size: few
cdr3_aa: CASSYSLMNEGELFF
cdr3_nt: TGTGCCAGCAGTTACTCACTTATGAATGAGGGAGAGCTGTTTTTT

d_call: .
j_call: TRBJ2-1
v_call: TRBV4-2
clone_size: .
cdr3_aa: CASSQETEGLPYNEQFF
cdr3_nt: TGTGCCAGCAGCCAAGAGACCGAAGGGCTACCCTACAATGAGCAGTTCTTC

d_call: .
j_call: TRBJ2-3
v_call: TRBV9
clone_size: .
cdr3_aa: CASSHLGTATDTQYF
cdr3_nt: TGTGCCAGCAGCCACCTAGGGACGGCCACAGATACGCAGTATTTT

d_call: .
j_call: TRBJ1-5
v_call: TRBV20-1
clone_size: many
cdr3_aa: CSARDRVGRQPQHF
cdr3_nt: TGCAGTGCTAGAGATCGCGTAGGGAGACAGCCCCAGCATTTT

d_call: .
j_call: TRBJ2-1
v_call: TRBV12-3/TRBV12-4
clone_size: .
cdr3_aa: CASRLAYYNEQFF
cdr3_nt: TGTGCCAGCAGGCTAGCTTATTACAATGAGCAGTTCTTC

d_call: .
j_call: TRBJ1-2
v_call: TRBV5-1
clone_size: many
cdr3_aa: CASSLAGTNYGYTF
cdr3_nt: TGCGCCAGCAGCTTGGCCGGGACTAACTATGGCTACACCTTC

d_call: .
j_call: TRBJ1-2
v_call: TRBV21-1
clone_size: many
cdr3_aa: CASSRQLAPNYGYTF
cdr3_nt: TGTGCCAGCAGCAGACAGCTTGCACCTAACTATGGCTACACCTTC

d_call: TRBD2
j_call: TRBJ2-5
v_call: TRBV6-1
clone_size: .
cdr3_aa: CASRNLAGGRETQYF
cdr3_nt: TGTGCCAGCAGAAACCTAGCGGGGGGGCGCGAGACCCAGTACTTC

d_call: .
j_call: TRBJ2-5
v_call: TRBV20-1
clone_size: few
cdr3_aa: CSARGFRETQYF
cdr3_nt: TGCAGTGCTAGGGGGTTCCGGGAGACCCAGTACTTC

d_call: TRBD1
j_call: TRBJ2-7
v_call: TRBV24-1
clone_size: few
cdr3_aa: CATSDSGKDRGNYEQYF
cdr3_nt: TGTGCCACCAGTGATTCCGGAAAGGACAGGGGGAACTACGAGCAGTACTTC

d_call: .
j_call: TRBJ1-6
v_call: TRBV5-1
clone_size: .
cdr3_aa: CASSPGAANSPLHF
cdr3_nt: TGCGCCAGCAGCCCTGGGGCAGCTAATTCACCCCTCCACTTT

d_call: .
j_call: TRBJ2-1
v_call: TRBV7-9
clone_size: .
cdr3_aa: CASSQRFYVLDEQFF
cdr3_nt: TGTGCCAGCAGCCAACGATTCTATGTTCTGGATGAGCAGTTCTTC

d_call: .
j_call: TRBJ2-7
v_call: TRBV12-3/TRBV12-4
clone_size: .
cdr3_aa: CASSFGPRDSYEQYF
cdr3_nt: TGTGCCAGCAGTTTCGGACCCAGGGATTCGTACGAGCAGTACTTC

d_call: .
j_call: TRBJ1-2
v_call: TRBV7-9
clone_size: few
cdr3_aa: CASSTGAHGYTF
cdr3_nt: TGTGCCAGCAGCACGGGGGCCCATGGCTACACCTTC

d_call: .
j_call: TRBJ1-1
v_call: TRBV19
clone_size: .
cdr3_aa: CASSAIRTLEAEAFF
cdr3_nt: TGTGCCAGTAGTGCGATACGAACACTCGAGGCTGAAGCTTTCTTT

d_call: TRBD1
j_call: TRBJ2-7
v_call: TRBV24-1
clone_size: few
cdr3_aa: CATSDQTGWGEQYF
cdr3_nt: TGTGCCACCAGTGATCAGACAGGGTGGGGCGAGCAGTACTTC

d_call: .
j_call: TRBJ2-7
v_call: TRBV29-1
clone_size: .
cdr3_aa: CSVEDPMDASYEQYF
cdr3_nt: TGCAGCGTTGAAGATCCTATGGACGCCAGCTACGAGCAGTACTTC

d_call: .
j_call: TRBJ1-1
v_call: TRBV18
clone_size: once
cdr3_aa: CASSPVLNTEAFF
cdr3_nt: TGTGCCAGCTCACCGGTCCTGAACACTGAAGCTTTCTTT

d_call: .
j_call: TRBJ2-7
v_call: TRBV4-1
clone_size: many
cdr3_aa: CASSQSDEGYEQYF
cdr3_nt: TGCGCCAGCAGCCAGAGTGATGAGGGTTACGAGCAGTACTTC

d_call: TRBD2
j_call: TRBJ2-1
v_call: TRBV18
clone_size: many
cdr3_aa: CASSKAGEQFF
cdr3_nt: TGTGCCAGCTCCAAAGCGGGGGAGCAGTTCTTC

d_call: .
j_call: TRBJ2-6
v_call: TRBV29-1
clone_size: few
cdr3_aa: CSVWGPLANVLTF
cdr3_nt: TGCAGCGTGTGGGGCCCCCTGGCCAACGTCCTGACTTTC

d_call: TRBD2
j_call: TRBJ2-1
v_call: TRBV12-3/TRBV12-4
clone_size: .
cdr3_aa: CASRPSGGFNEQFF
cdr3_nt: TGTGCCAGCAGGCCTAGCGGGGGATTTAATGAGCAGTTCTTC

d_call: TRBD1
j_call: TRBJ2-7
v_call: TRBV30
clone_size: .
cdr3_aa: CAWMGQGVWEQYF
cdr3_nt: TGTGCCTGGATGGGACAGGGGGTATGGGAGCAGTACTTC

d_call: TRBD2
j_call: TRBJ2-1
v_call: TRBV4-1
clone_size: .
cdr3_aa: CASSPMGGGAYNEQFF
cdr3_nt: TGCGCCAGCAGCCCGATGGGGGGGGGTGCCTACAATGAGCAGTTCTTC

d_call: TRBD2
j_call: TRBJ2-2
v_call: TRBV20-1
clone_size: few
cdr3_aa: CSAAGLAGELFF
cdr3_nt: TGCAGTGCCGCTGGACTAGCCGGGGAGCTGTTTTTT

d_call: .
j_call: TRBJ2-4
v_call: TRBV4-1
clone_size: few
cdr3_aa: CASSHRISEDIQYF
cdr3_nt: TGCGCCAGCAGCCATCGGATCTCTGAGGACATTCAGTACTTC

d_call: .
j_call: TRBJ2-1
v_call: TRBV5-5
clone_size: .
cdr3_aa: CASSFPSGPLRNEQFF
cdr3_nt: TGTGCCAGCAGCTTCCCCTCAGGTCCTCTACGCAATGAGCAGTTCTTC

d_call: TRBD2
j_call: TRBJ2-1
v_call: TRBV20-1
clone_size: few
cdr3_aa: CSARVTSGEHGEQFF
cdr3_nt: TGCAGTGCTAGAGTTACTAGCGGGGAACATGGTGAGCAGTTCTTC

d_call: .
j_call: TRBJ1-5
v_call: TRBV25-1
clone_size: once
cdr3_aa: CASPSRPQHF
cdr3_nt: TGTGCCAGCCCCTCACGGCCCCAGCATTTT

d_call: .
j_call: TRBJ2-7
v_call: TRBV2
clone_size: few
cdr3_aa: CAASRGIADFYEQYF
cdr3_nt: TGTGCCGCCTCCCGGGGGATAGCGGATTTCTACGAGCAGTACTTC

d_call: .
j_call: TRBJ1-1
v_call: TRBV7-8
clone_size: many
cdr3_aa: CASSLALTQNTEAFF
cdr3_nt: TGTGCCAGCAGCTTAGCGCTTACGCAGAACACTGAAGCTTTCTTT

d_call: .
j_call: TRBJ2-1
v_call: TRBV7-9
clone_size: few
cdr3_aa: CASSLPRPIYDNEQFF
cdr3_nt: TGTGCCAGCAGCTTACCCAGACCCATATACGACAATGAGCAGTTCTTC

d_call: .
j_call: TRBJ2-6
v_call: TRBV4-1
clone_size: few
cdr3_aa: CASSQDRYSGANVLTF
cdr3_nt: TGCGCCAGCAGCCAAGACAGGTACTCTGGGGCCAACGTCCTGACTTTC

d_call: .
j_call: TRBJ2-7
v_call: TRBV20-1
clone_size: many
cdr3_aa: CSAQGGRQYEQYF
cdr3_nt: TGCAGTGCCCAAGGGGGAAGGCAGTACGAGCAGTACTTC

d_call: TRBD2
j_call: TRBJ2-7
v_call: TRBV7-2
clone_size: many
cdr3_aa: CASSLVAGGGEEQYF
cdr3_nt: TGTGCCAGCAGCTTAGTTGCGGGAGGAGGTGAGGAGCAGTACTTC